This TCR beta chain was profiled in a study of T cells in localized non-small cell lung cancer (TCRdb year 2020). Study-level background: T cell repertoires of 200 to 250 early-stage NSCLC patients were analyzed, with tumors being compared against uninvolved tumor-adjacent lungs. A mean age of approximately 70 years was recorded for the NSCLC patients, of whom under 150 were male and about a hundred were female. The cohort was made up of 200 to 250 treatment-naive NSCLC patients whose localized lung tumors had been resected.

On this clone itself: The antigen it recognizes is unknown. Base quality data are lacking; no much larger clone is found one base away.

TCR beta CDR3 regions were sequenced from DNA using the immunoSEQ Assay. In the authors' own workflow: To compute T cell density, TCR beta template counts were normalized to usable DNA, which was estimated by amplifying housekeeping genes. Using the preseqR package, richness was estimated by extrapolating to 120,000 templates for tissue samples and 400,000 templates for PBMC samples. Clonality was calculated as one minus Pielou's evenness. Differential abundance testing on productive amino-acid clonotypes, with a minimum total count of 5 and an alpha of 0.1, was used to identify tissue-enriched TCRs. The Jaccard Index and the Morisita Overlap Index were used to measure how much the repertoires overlapped between compartments. TCR beta CDR3s were clustered by GLIPH together with public tetramer-defined viral CDR3s, and at least three viral sequences plus V-gene enrichment were required for viral motifs. The table comes from immuneACCESS by way of TCRdb, which keeps in-frame sequences with V and J called. Part of the clones is missing from these tables; in studies checked, under half for an unresolved V gene and the rest for unknown reasons. V, J and clone size are taken as reported in that table, and D and trimming were inferred from the DNA itself. The sample yields about 40,000 clones; around 90% were counted once. The top ten hold about 10% of the sample.

At diagnosis, tumor, uninvolved tumor-adjacent lung and peripheral blood were collected and then preserved as a mix of FFPE and fresh-frozen material. For TCR repertoire profiling, blood samples were analyzed as peripheral blood mononuclear cells. CDR1 and CDR2, looked up from the germline V gene, are MGHRA and YSYEKL. There are 15 amino acids in the CDR3, from cysteine to phenylalanine inclusive. CDR3 DNA is the only sequence kept; it has 45 bases, read in frame from the first base. Compared with germline, V lacks 3 bases and J lacks 7 bases; bases without a gene match: 8. What the authors observed across the whole study: A median of approximately 57 of the top 100 tumor clones were detected in paired uninvolved adjacent lung, and some 30 of these tumor clones were also found among the top 100 clones of the paired uninvolved adjacent lung. Higher T cell density in blood was associated with longer overall survival, whereas higher clonality in adjacent lung was associated with shorter survival. Uninvolved tumor-adjacent lung showed the highest T cell clonality, higher than tumor, which suggests more focused antigenic responses in the adjacent lung. Multi-region tumor sequencing was not performed, so intratumor heterogeneity could not be excluded. Because of the exploratory design, TCR variables were selected using unadjusted p-values without false-discovery rate correction.

The chain uses TRBV4-1 and TRBJ2-1, with 8 bases aligning to TRBD2. The material was PBMCs, obtained before any cancer treatment. The TCR was taken from a woman aged 35-75 years with stage II lung adenocarcinoma. The DNA reads as follows: TGCGCCAGCAGCCACATTAGCGGGGCGGGGAATGAGCAGTTCTTC. It translates as CASSHISGAGNEQFF.